The present entry profiles one TCR beta chain with its context. This clonotype has at least ten counts. It lacks a known antigen. One base away there is no much larger clone; base qualities are not given. This record belongs to a study of regulatory T cells in long-lasting Graves disease listed by TCRdb under 2021. Regarding the research as a whole: In the newly diagnosed Graves' disease group, patients had been taking antithyroid drugs for less than 3 months. A total of about 33 samples underwent TCR sequencing: about 13 from persistent and about 20 from newly diagnosed Graves' disease patients. Peripheral blood TCR sequencing and RNA sequencing compared persistent Graves' disease patients with newly diagnosed Graves' disease patients. The study was registered as a clinical trial and conducted in China.

What the work shows at the level of the full study, not this receptor alone: Only the TCR beta chain was sequenced and analyzed. Lower TCR Shannon entropy and fewer highly expanded clones were observed in persistent Graves' disease patients than in newly diagnosed patients, which suggested clonal expansion. TRBV28, TRBJ1-2 and TRBJ2-5 were preferentially used in persistent disease, while TRBV20-1 and TRBJ2-1 were favored in newly diagnosed disease. Because the primary lesion, thyroid tissue, could not be accessed, the study looked at peripheral blood alone. More public clonotypes were shared among persistent patients (2,741) than among newly diagnosed patients (approximately 1,000). The authors acknowledged the small sample size as a limitation that may reduce accuracy.

The library was made by multiplex PCR. Sequencing took place on an Illumina HiSeq 4000. iRepertoire HTBI primers and Arm-PCR amplification of CDR3 regions were used to construct TCR beta libraries. Before sequencing, the PCR products underwent gel purification. Turning to the authors' computational methods: Across samples, around 58 TRBV and around 15 TRBJ segments were identified and used for gene usage analysis of CDR3 amino acid clonotypes. COPE and FqMerger were used to merge the filtered high-quality paired reads into contigs. BLAST was used to align contigs to IMGT TRBV, TRBD and TRBJ reference genes, and CDR3 was defined according to IMGT. Any clonotype with a frequency above 0.1% was counted as a highly expanded clone. Shannon entropy was used to measure repertoire diversity, and the Gini coefficient was used to measure V-J evenness. A clonotype found in more than one individual was treated as public. TCRdb took the public reads, trimmed them with fastp at Q25, ran MiXCR for clone calling and kept in-frame beta chains. Entries that share a CDR3 protein sequence are merged under the most common genes and DNA. What appears here as the V and J calls and clone size reflects TCRdb's work, not the paper's. Across this sample there are hundreds of thousands of distinct CDR3 sequences, with around an eighth seen only once. The biggest ten clones account for about 10% of the sample.

V is shortened by 0 bases, J by 0 bases, and the region joining them spans 12 bases. The CDR3 numbers 16 residues from cysteine through phenylalanine. The only DNA kept is the CDR3, 48 bases in frame from the first base. CDR1 and CDR2 are drawn from the germline V gene: SGHRS, YFSETQ. The time point label on this specimen signifies: newly diagnosed GD, antithyroid drugs for less than 3 months. For both TCR sequencing and RNA sequencing, RNA was extracted from PBMCs using TRIzol. The diagnosis of Graves' disease was made according to American Thyroid Association guidelines. Recruitment of patients was carried out at an endocrinology department in Xi'an, China. From each patient, around 8.3 milliliters of peripheral blood was collected into an EDTA anticoagulant tube. Ficoll Paque Plus density gradient separation was used to isolate PBMCs, and no additional T cell sorting was done. An Agilent 2100 Bioanalyzer and agarose gel were used to assess RNA quality, and a NanoDrop 2000 was used to measure RNA concentration.

The same sample was also studied in work on T cells in Graves' hyperthyroidism and ophthalmopathy. The second publication reports: A patient counted as having stable Graves' hyperthyroidism if no progression to ophthalmopathy occurred over 18 months of follow-up. Hyperthyroidism patients were aged 18 to 65 years and newly diagnosed, with disease duration of less than 2 months. Exclusion was applied to patients with uncontrolled infections, other autoimmune diseases, pregnancy or lactation. Clinical symptoms, serum thyroxine and TRAb, thyroid ultrasound, and orbital computed tomography formed the basis for the diagnoses. A first-round RT-PCR of the TCR CDR3 used the HTBI primer set with the Qiagen OneStep RT-PCR kit. Most expanded thyroid clonotypes (frequency above 0.001) were also found in blood, which suggests that blood repertoires may mirror thyroid immune responses. Ophthalmopathy was separated from stable hyperthyroidism by a 13 V-J signature model, with approximately 86% sensitivity and about 81% specificity obtained in cross-validation and 80%/75% obtained in testing. During validation, the model predicted progression to ophthalmopathy a median of roughly six months ahead of onset, with approximately 70% sensitivity and almost 75% specificity. To identify distinguishing TCR V-J signatures, a discovery cohort of roughly 100 patients was used, comprising 40 to 45 with Graves' ophthalmopathy and some 60 with stable Graves' hyperthyroidism. Prospective prediction of ophthalmopathy was tested in an independent validation cohort consisting of roughly 20 hyperthyroidism patients and some 17 patients who later progressed to ophthalmopathy. The approximately 98 discovery patients were randomly divided into training and test sets at a 7:3 ratio. Thyroid tissue and blood T-cell repertoires from six Graves' hyperthyroidism patients were also compared in the study. Following sampling, methimazole starting at 30 mg daily was given to hyperthyroidism patients, and high-dose intravenous methylprednisolone was given to ophthalmopathy patients. A second multiplex PCR round built the libraries, followed by size selection and purification. Sequencing of the libraries was done on an Illumina HiSeq2000 using paired-end 100 bp reads. SOAPnuke was used to process the raw data, with reads discarded if the reads contained adapters or uncalled bases, had a mean Phred below 15, or lacked an exact constant-primer or identifier match. High-quality paired reads were merged using COPE v1.2.5, and each unique nucleotide sequence was defined as a clonotype. MiTCR v1.1 was used to align clonotypes to the IMGT TRBV, TRBD and TRBJ reference segments. Only V-J combinations with frequency above 0.0001, covering 99.2% of repertoires, were analysed. A TCS score was defined as the ratio between F50 (clonal expansion) and ExV (chaos), using BLOSUM62-based TCRdist between CDR3 peptides within each V-J. Welch's t-statistics and random forest reduced fewer than 600 V-J features to some 14, which were used in a naive Bayes classifier (R e1071). Sample size was not statistically predetermined, and investigators were not blinded to group allocation. TCR Vbeta CDR3 sequencing of some 140 peripheral blood samples (around 45 ophthalmopathy, 75 hyperthyroidism and roughly 17 progressor patients) is reported in the paper.

This specimen was peripheral blood mononuclear cells (PBMCs), taken at new diagnosis, from a patient treated with antithyroid drugs. Recombination connected TRBV5-1 to TRBJ1-1; the D segment cannot be called with confidence. This TCR was recovered from a man aged 25-45 years with Graves disease. Donor details come from another sample of the same person, matched by shared clones. The nucleotide sequence reads as follows: TGCGCCAGCAGCTTGGGTCACTCAAAGATGAACACTGAAGCTTTCTTT. This codes for CASSLGHSKMNTEAFF.